A single sample gave rise to the 15 T cell receptor beta chains below, sequenced in a study of vaccination and CD4 T cells after COVID-19. With the Oncomine TCR Beta short-read assay, DNA from cultured CD4+ T cells was sequenced. From the PCR reads, TCRdb called clonotypes with MiXCR, one entry per CDR3 protein. The sample includes some 15,000 distinct CDR3 sequences, 40% to 55% of them seen just once. The antigens of these receptors remain unknown. The treatment denotes: approximately 9-day PBMC culture with coronavirus spike peptide pools or control peptides (ViraFEST assay). This specimen consisted of CD4+ T cells from blood, cultured in vitro, obtained before SARS-CoV-2 vaccination. Receptors originate from a human donor who had recovered from COVID-19.

V is TRBV7-9 and J is TRBJ2-3; D possibly corresponds to TRBD1 (6 bases). Between the trimmed V and J ends, which lost 1 base and 5 bases, there was a span of 16 bases. The CDR3 contains 16 residues. The V gene's germline CDR1 is SEHNR and CDR2 FQNEAQ (reference sequence). The CDR3 region is CASSLGLTGMIDTQYF. Here the CDR3 DNA reads TGTGCCAGCAGCTTAGGTTTAACAGGGATGATAGATACGCAGTATTTT. The entire variable domain, with the rest obtained from reference TRBV7-9 and TRBJ2-3, is as follows: DTGVSQNPRHKITKRGQNVTFRCDPISEHNRLYWYRQTLGQGPEFLTYFQNEAQLEKSRLLSDRFSAERPKGSFSTLEIQRTEQGDSAMYLCASSLGLTGMIDTQYFGPGTRLTVL.

This clonotype was recorded a few times. CDR3: CSAVRGVGEQYF. The CDR3 coding sequence is TGCAGTGCTGTCAGGGGAGTAGGCGAGCAGTACTTC. The rearrangement joins TRBV20-1 to TRBJ2-7; TRBD1 might be the D (6 bases). The CDR3 loop spans 12 amino acids. The germline V gene encodes CDR1 DFQATT and CDR2 SNEGSKA (reference sequence). V lost 5 bases and J 6 bases, leaving 14 bases between the germline ends.

In this sample, this clonotype turned up a few times. This rearrangement joins TRBV5-1 to TRBJ1-1; TRBD1 might be the D (6 bases). Germline CDR1 reads SGHRS; CDR2 reads YFSETQ. The germline V and J ends were trimmed by 0 bases and 4 bases, with 19 bases remaining between them. The CDR3 sequence is 17 residues long. CDR3: CASSLERGGIRATEAFF. The CDR3 DNA follows: TGCGCCAGCAGCTTGGAGAGGGGGGGGATACGGGCCACTGAAGCTTTCTTT.

About this clonotype: Germline and junction disagree at one end, which may indicate a read error. The V call is TRBV20-1, the J call TRBJ2-7, with a weak D call TRBD2 (6 bases). Germline CDR1 and CDR2: DFQATT and SNEGSKA (reference sequence). The CDR3 contains 18 residues. CDR3 bases: TGCAGTGCTCCACATCCCCCGTCCGGGACTCAGAGCTCCTACGAGCGGTACTTC. Protein: CSAPHPPSGTQSSYERYF.

V is TRBV20-1 and J is TRBJ2-7; no clear D. Per germline, CDR1 DFQATT and CDR2 SNEGSKA (reference sequence). The CDR3 covers 13 residues. The V gene lost 4 bases and the J gene lost 0 bases, with 10 bases spanning the gap. The chain's CDR3 is CSATRSLSYEQYF. CDR3 nucleotides: TGCAGTGCTACGCGGAGTCTCTCCTACGAGCAGTACTTC.

The genes are TRBV27 and TRBJ2-7; D is unresolved. There are 14 residues in the CDR3. CDR1 is MNHEY, CDR2 SMNVEV, per germline (reference sequence). V shed 2 bases and J shed 5 bases, with 13 bases lying between them. The DNA of the CDR3 is TGTGCCAGCAGTTTAACCCCCTTAAGTAACGAGCAGTACTTC. It is translated as CASSLTPLSNEQYF.

This sequence joins TRBV5-4 and TRBJ2-5; tentative D call: TRBD1 (5 bases). Germline V gives CDR1 SGHNT, CDR2 YYREEE (reference sequence). The CDR3 sequence is 15 residues long. V dropped 4 bases and J dropped 0 bases, with 13 bases sitting between them. The CDR3 reads CASSEDTEYQETQYF. The CDR3 DNA reads as TGTGCCAGCAGCGAGGACACGGAGTACCAAGAGACCCAGTACTTC.

The V gene is TRBV5-1, the J gene TRBJ1-1; 7 bases fit TRBD1. Germline V gene lookup returns CDR1 SGHRS and CDR2 YFSETQ. The CDR3 extends over 15 amino acids. J lost 1 base, V lost 4 bases, and 7 bases had no gene match. The CDR3 nucleotides are TGCGCCAGCAGCCTGCTAACAGGGGAGAACACTGAAGCTTTCTTT. Residues: CASSLLTGENTEAFF.

This clonotype was seen once. The chain carries TRBV5-6 and TRBJ1-6; D is uncertain. Germline V gene lookup returns CDR1 SGHDT and CDR2 YYEEEE. Trimming shortened V by 5 bases and J by 9 bases, and 15 bases separated the two germline ends. This CDR3 is built from 14 residues. The CDR3, as DNA: TGTGCCAGCAGTCTGGCGGAGGGCGTTTCACCCCTCCACTTT. It translates to CASSLAEGVSPLHF. The full variable domain, completed using reference TRBV5-6 and TRBJ1-6, is DAGVTQSPTHLIKTRGQQVTLRCSPKSGHDTVSWYQQALGQGPQFIFQYYEEEERQRGNFPDRFSGHQFPNYSSELNVNALLLGDSALYLCASSLAEGVSPLHFGNGTRLTVT.

By share of the sample, this clonotype is medium-sized. CDR3 DNA: TGTGCCAGCAGTGAAGGGCGGAATGCTCTGGGAAACACCATATATTTT. Its translation: CASSEGRNALGNTIYF. The chain employs TRBV6-1 and TRBJ1-3; the D is unclear. The CDR3 extends over 16 amino acids. CDR1 is MNHNS and CDR2 is SASEGT in the germline V gene. V dropped 1 base and J dropped 4 bases, with 14 bases sitting between them.

V gene TRBV10-3 combines with J gene TRBJ2-1; 8 bases fit TRBD1. This CDR3 is 12 amino acids long. V lost 11 bases, J lost 7 bases, and 7 bases stayed unmatched. Germline V gene data show CDR1 as ENHRY and CDR2 as SYGVKD. CDR3 loop: CACRGLGNEQFF. CDR3 nucleotide sequence: TGTGCCTGCAGGGGGCTCGGGAATGAGCAGTTCTTC.

The V and J genes are TRBV6-2 or TRBV6-3 and TRBJ1-1; no clear D gene. This CDR3 spans 13 amino acids. The germline V gene encodes CDR1 MNHEY and CDR2 SVGEGT. Trimming stripped 5 bases from V and 3 bases from J, with 10 bases between. CDR3 residues: CASSHDWDTEAFF. CDR3 nucleotide sequence: TGTGCCAGCAGTCACGATTGGGACACTGAAGCTTTCTTT.

The table lists this clonotype with a few counts. The DNA for the CDR3 is TGTGCCAGCAGACAAGGGGGCAGGGGTCCTGGCTACACCTTC. Translated: CASRQGGRGPGYTF. V gene TRBV6-2 or TRBV6-3 combines with J gene TRBJ1-2, with TRBD1 matching over 7 bases. The CDR3 has 14 residues. V dropped 6 bases and J dropped 7; count of bases not matched to a gene: 11. Germline CDR1 and CDR2: MNHEY and SVGEGT.

This clonotype was counted a few times. The chain carries TRBV20-1 and TRBJ1-1; 7 bases align to TRBD1. The length of the CDR3 is 13 residues. V lost 6 bases to trimming and J lost 6 bases; unmatched junction nucleotides: 10. Looked up from germline, CDR1 is DFQATT and CDR2 is SNEGSKA (reference sequence). DNA of the CDR3: TGCAGTGCGGACGGGACAGCCCGGTCTGAAGCTTTCTTT. It encodes CSADGTARSEAFF.

The rearrangement links TRBV27 to TRBJ1-3; D perhaps matches TRBD1 (5 bases). From germline, CDR1 is MNHEY and CDR2 SMNVEV (reference sequence). The CDR3 consists of 18 residues. V lost 7 bases and J lost 10, with 32 bases in between. The CDR3 reads CASTQWGRVEVGNWTIYF. CDR3 bases: TGTGCCAGCACCCAGTGGGGCAGGGTGGAGGTGGGTAACTGGACCATATATTTT.